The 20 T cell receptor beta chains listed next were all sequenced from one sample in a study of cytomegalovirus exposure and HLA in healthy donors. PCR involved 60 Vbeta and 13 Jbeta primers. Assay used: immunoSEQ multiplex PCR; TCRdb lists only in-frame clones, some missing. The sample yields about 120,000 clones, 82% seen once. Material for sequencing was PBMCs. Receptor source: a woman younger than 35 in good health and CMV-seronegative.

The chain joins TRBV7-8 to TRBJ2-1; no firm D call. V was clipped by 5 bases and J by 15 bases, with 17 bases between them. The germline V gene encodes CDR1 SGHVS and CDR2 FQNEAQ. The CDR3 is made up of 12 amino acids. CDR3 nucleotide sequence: TGTGCCAGCAGCCCCTCCGGTCATTGGAGGTTCTTC. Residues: CASSPSGHWRFF. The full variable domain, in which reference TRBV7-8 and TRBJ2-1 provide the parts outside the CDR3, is GAGVSQSPRYKVAKRGQDVALRCDPISGHVSLFWYQQALGQGPEFLTYFQNEAQLDKSGLPSDRFFAERPEGSVSTLKIQRTQQEDSAVYLCASSPSGHWRFFGPGTRLTVL.

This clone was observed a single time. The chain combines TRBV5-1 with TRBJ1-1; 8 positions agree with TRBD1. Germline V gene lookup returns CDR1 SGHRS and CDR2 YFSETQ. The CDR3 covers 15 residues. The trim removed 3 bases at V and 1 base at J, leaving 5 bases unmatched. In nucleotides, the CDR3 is TGCGCCAGCAGCTCGATCGGGACAGGGAACACTGAAGCTTTCTTT. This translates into CASSSIGTGNTEAFF.

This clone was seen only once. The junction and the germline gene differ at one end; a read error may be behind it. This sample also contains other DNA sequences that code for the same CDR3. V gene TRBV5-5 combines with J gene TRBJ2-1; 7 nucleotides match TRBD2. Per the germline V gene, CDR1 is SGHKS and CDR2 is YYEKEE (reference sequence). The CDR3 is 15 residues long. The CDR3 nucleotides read TGCGCCAGCAGCTTGTCGGGACTATTCCGGGATGAGCAGTTCTTC. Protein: CASSLSGLFRDEQFF.

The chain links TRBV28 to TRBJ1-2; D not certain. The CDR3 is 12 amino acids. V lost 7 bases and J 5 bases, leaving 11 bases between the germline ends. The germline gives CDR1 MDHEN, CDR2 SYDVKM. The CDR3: CASNLGFYGYTF. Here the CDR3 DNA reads TGTGCCAGCAATCTTGGCTTTTATGGCTACACCTTC.

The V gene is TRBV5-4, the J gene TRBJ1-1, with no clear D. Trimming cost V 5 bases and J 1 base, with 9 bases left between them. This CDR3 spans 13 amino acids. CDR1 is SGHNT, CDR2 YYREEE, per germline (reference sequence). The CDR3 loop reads CASSSSRNTEAFF. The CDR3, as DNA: TGTGCCAGCAGTTCCTCCAGGAACACTGAAGCTTTCTTT.

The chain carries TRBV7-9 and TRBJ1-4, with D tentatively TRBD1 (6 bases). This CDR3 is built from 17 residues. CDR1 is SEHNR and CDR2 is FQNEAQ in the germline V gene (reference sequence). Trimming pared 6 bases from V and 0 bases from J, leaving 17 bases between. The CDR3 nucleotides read TGTGCCAGCAGTTTTGGAAAGGGGGACGCAACTAATGAAAAACTGTTTTTT. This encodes CASSFGKGDATNEKLFF. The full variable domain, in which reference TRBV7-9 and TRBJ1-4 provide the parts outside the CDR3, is DTGVSQNPRHKITKRGQNVTFRCDPISEHNRLYWYRQTLGQGPEFLTYFQNEAQLEKSRLLSDRFSAERPKGSFSTLEIQRTEQGDSAMYLCASSFGKGDATNEKLFFGSGTQLSVL.

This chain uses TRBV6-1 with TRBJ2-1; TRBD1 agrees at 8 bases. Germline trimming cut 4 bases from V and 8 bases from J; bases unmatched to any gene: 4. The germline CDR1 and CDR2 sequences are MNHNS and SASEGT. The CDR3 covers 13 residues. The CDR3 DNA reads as TGTGCCAGCAGTGTCAGGGGGCTCGATGAGCAGTTCTTC. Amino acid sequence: CASSVRGLDEQFF.

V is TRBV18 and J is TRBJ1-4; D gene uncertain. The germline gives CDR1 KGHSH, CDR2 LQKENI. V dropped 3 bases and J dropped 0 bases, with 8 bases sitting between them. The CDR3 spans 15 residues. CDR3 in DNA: TGTGCCAGCTCACCGAGTCCGGCAACTAATGAAAAACTGTTTTTT. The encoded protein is CASSPSPATNEKLFF.

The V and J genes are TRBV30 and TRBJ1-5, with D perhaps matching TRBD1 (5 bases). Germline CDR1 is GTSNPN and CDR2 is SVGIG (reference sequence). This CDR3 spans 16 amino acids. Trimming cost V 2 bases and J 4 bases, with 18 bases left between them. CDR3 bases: TGTGCCTGGAGTAGGAGGGGCACGGGTCCGAATCAGCCCCAGCATTTT. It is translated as CAWSRRGTGPNQPQHF.

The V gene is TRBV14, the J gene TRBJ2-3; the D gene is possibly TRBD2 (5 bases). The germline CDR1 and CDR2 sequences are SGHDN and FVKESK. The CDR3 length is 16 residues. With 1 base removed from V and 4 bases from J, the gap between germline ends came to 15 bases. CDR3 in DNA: TGTGCCAGCAGCCAAGTGGTTTTGAGGGTGGCAGATACGCAGTATTTT. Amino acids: CASSQVVLRVADTQYF.

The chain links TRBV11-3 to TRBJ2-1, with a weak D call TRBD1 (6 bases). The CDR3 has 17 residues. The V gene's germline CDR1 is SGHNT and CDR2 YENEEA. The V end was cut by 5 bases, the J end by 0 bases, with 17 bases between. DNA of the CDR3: TGTGCCAGCAGCCCTCGCGACAGGCCCGGCTCCTACAATGAGCAGTTCTTC. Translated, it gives CASSPRDRPGSYNEQFF.

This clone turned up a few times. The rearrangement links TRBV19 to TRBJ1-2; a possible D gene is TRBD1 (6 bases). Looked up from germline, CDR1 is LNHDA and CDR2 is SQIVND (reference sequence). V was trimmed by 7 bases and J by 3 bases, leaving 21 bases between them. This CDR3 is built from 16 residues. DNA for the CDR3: TGTGCCAGTACCGCGACCGACAGGTTCTGGGACTATGGCTACACCTTC. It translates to CASTATDRFWDYGYTF.

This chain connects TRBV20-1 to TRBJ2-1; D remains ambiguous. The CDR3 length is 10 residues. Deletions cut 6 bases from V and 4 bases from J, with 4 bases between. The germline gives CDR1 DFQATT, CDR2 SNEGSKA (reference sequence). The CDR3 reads CSAPYNEQFF. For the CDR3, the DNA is TGCAGTGCCCCTTACAATGAGCAGTTCTTC.

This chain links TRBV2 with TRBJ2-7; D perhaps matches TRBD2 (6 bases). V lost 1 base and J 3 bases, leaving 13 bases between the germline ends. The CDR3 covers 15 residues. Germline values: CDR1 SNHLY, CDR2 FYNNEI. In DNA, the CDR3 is TGTGCCAGCAGTGAAGTTTCGGGGGTTTACTACGAGCAGTACTTC. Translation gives CASSEVSGVYYEQYF.

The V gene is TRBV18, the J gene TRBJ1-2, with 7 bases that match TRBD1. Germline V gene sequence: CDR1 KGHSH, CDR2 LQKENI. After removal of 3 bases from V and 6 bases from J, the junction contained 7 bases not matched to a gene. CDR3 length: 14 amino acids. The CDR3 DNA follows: TGTGCCAGCTCACCGCGACAGGGAATAGATGGCTACACCTTC. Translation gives CASSPRQGIDGYTF.

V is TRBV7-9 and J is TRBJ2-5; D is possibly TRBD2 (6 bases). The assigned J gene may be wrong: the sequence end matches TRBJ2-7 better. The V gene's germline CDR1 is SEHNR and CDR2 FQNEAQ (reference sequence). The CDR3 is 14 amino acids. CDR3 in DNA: TGTGCCAGCAGCCCCGCAATGAGGAGGGCCGAGCAGTACTTC. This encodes CASSPAMRRAEQYF.

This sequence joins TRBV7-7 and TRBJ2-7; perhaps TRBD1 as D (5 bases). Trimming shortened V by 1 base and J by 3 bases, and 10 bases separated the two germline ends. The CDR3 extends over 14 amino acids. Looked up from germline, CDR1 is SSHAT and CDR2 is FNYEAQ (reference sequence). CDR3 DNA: TGTGCCAGCAGCTTAGGAAGGGGCCGCTACGAGCAGTACTTC. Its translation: CASSLGRGRYEQYF.

The CDR3 protein is CASIERSAAGANVLTF. CDR3 nucleotide sequence: TGTGCCAGCATCGAGCGATCGGCAGCAGGGGCCAACGTCCTGACTTTC. V gene TRBV2 combines with J gene TRBJ2-6; no definite D call. CDR1 and CDR2 (germline): SNHLY, FYNNEI. This CDR3 spans 16 amino acids. V shed 7 bases and J shed 4 bases, with 17 bases lying between them. The whole variable domain, filled in from reference TRBV2 and TRBJ2-6, reads EPEVTQTPSHQVTQMGQEVILRCVPISNHLYFYWYRQILGQKVEFLVSFYNNEISEKSEIFDDQFSVERPDGSNFTLKIRSTKLEDSAMYFCASIERSAAGANVLTFGAGSRLTVL.

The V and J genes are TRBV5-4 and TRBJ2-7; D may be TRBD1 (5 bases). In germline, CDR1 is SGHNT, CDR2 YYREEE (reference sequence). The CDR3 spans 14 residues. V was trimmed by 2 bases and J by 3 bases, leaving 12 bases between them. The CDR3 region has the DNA TGTGCCAGCAGCTTATCACAGGATTTCTACGAGCAGTACTTC. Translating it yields CASSLSQDFYEQYF.

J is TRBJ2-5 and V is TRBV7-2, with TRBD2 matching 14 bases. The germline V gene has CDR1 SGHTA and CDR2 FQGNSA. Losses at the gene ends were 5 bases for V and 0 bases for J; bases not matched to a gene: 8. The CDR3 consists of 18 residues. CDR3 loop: CASSRVGTSGGNQETQYF. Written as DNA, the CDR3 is TGTGCCAGCAGCAGAGTAGGGACTAGCGGGGGTAACCAAGAGACCCAGTACTTC.